The clone carrying this TCR beta chain was counted ten times or more. Time point indicated: patch test 1, 2 weeks after DPC sensitization. Sample treatment: therapeutic diphenylcyclopropenone sensitization with weekly scalp DPC. This entry is derived from a study of human T cells and chemical hapten exposure. This CDR3 contains 18 residues. The ends lost 5 bases at V and 0 bases at J; junction bases unmatched: 10. The germline V gene encodes CDR1 SGHVS and CDR2 FQNEAQ. In TCRdb, the RACE reads were re-called with MiXCR into one record per CDR3 protein. The table shows tens of thousands of distinct CDR3 sequences, with about an eighth occurring only once.

This clonotype originated in a woman aged 55-70 years with alopecia areata. Some clones in this sample may be carry-over from other donors' samples. The chain has TRBV7-8 and TRBJ2-2, with TRBD1 identical over 9 bases. The sample in question was whole blood, obtained in connection with sensitization to the hapten diphenylcyclopropenone (DPC). The CDR3 region has the DNA TGTGCCAGCAGCCCCCGGGGACAGGGACTACCGAACACCGGGGAGCTGTTTTTT. It yields the protein CASSPRGQGLPNTGELFF.